This record covers a single T cell receptor beta chain. The source of the sample is a study of chemoradiotherapy in HPV16-positive cancers. Study information: Functional T-cell assays on two HPV16-positive patients' cells defined candidate HPV-specific clones and common TCR motifs.

Samples were taken several times over chemoradiotherapy. The repertoire was sequenced with immunoSEQ multiplex PCR; TCRdb's copy has only in-frame clones and lacks some. Altogether over 900 clones are present, 88% being singletons, with the ten largest covering 4.5% to 6%. The source material was tumor tissue, sampled from a patient who underwent chemoradiotherapy. This TCR came from a human donor with HPV-associated anogenital cancer.

The CDR3 reads CASSLGGYEQYF. The DNA for the CDR3 is TGTGCCAGCAGCTTGGGAGGTTACGAGCAGTACTTC. The J gene is TRBJ2-7, the V gene TRBV5-5, with D uncertain. The V end lost 0 bases, the J end lost 4 bases, and 5 bases lay between the germline ends. The CDR3 is made up of 12 amino acids. The germline V gene encodes CDR1 SGHKS and CDR2 YYEKEE (reference sequence). Combining the CDR3 with reference TRBV5-5 and TRBJ2-7 gives the whole variable domain DAGVTQSPTHLIKTRGQQVTLRCSPISGHKSVSWYQQVLGQGPQFIFQYYEKEERGRGNFPDRFSARQFPNYSSELNVNALLLGDSALYLCASSLGGYEQYFGPGTRLTVT.